The clone carrying this T cell receptor (beta chain) came up many times. Its target is unknown. Healthy Caucasian individuals from Russia aged 6 to 90 were enrolled as donors. Germline V gene data show CDR1 as SGHRS and CDR2 as YFSETQ. CDR3 length: 19 residues. Trimming took 4 bases from V and 0 from J; bases not matched to a gene: 12. Alongside a J-beta primer mix, a sample-barcoded 5' primer served in a second PCR lasting roughly 6 to 11 cycles. TCRdb processed the 5' RACE reads anew with MiXCR; each CDR3 protein has one entry. The data contain roughly 640,000 distinct CDR3 sequences, under 30% of them singletons. This specimen comes from a study of blood T cells in healthy people across ages. Findings and caveats of the study: Long-lived donors had more naive CD4+ cells and higher diversity than aged donors.

The specimen was blood. The source is a woman of 80 years or more in good health. V gene TRBV5-1 combines with J gene TRBJ2-6, with 8 bases that match TRBD1. The CDR3 nucleotides are TGCGCCAGCAGCCAACTCCCCGGGGACAGGACCTCTGGGGCCAACGTCCTGACTTTC. Translation gives CASSQLPGDRTSGANVLTF.